A selection of T cell receptor beta chains follows, all from one sample in a study of blood T cell repertoires in COVID-19. Clones were read by immunoSEQ multiplex PCR, and TCRdb kept only the in-frame ones, dropping some. The table includes over 25,000 clones, roughly 84% detected once. The source material was peripheral blood. The receptors here all came from a human donor in a cohort sampled during active COVID-19. The CDR3 runs from the conserved cysteine through the conserved F or W. A D gene is named only where the DNA matches it firmly. Clone size appears in some rows only: once, few, many, or a class for an expanded clone.

TRBJ1-6,TRBV30,TRBD1,.,CAWSVTPGQGNSPLHF,TGTGCCTGGAGTGTTACCCCGGGACAGGGCAATTCACCCCTCCACTTT
TRBJ1-4,TRBV19,TRBD1,.,CASRQDRGDNEKLFF,TGTGCCAGTAGGCAGGACAGGGGAGATAATGAAAAACTGTTTTTT
TRBJ1-5,TRBV19,.,.,CASSMGRQAPRAQHF,TGTGCCAGTAGTATGGGGCGACAGGCCCCCAGGGCCCAGCATTTT
TRBJ2-7,TRBV6-6,.,once,CASSLGYSSGYF,TGTGCCAGCAGTCTCGGTTACAGCTCTGGGTACTTC
TRBJ2-3,TRBV3-1/TRBV3-2,TRBD2,once,CASSLRFTSGGADTQYF,TGTGCCAGCAGCCTCCGCTTTACTAGCGGGGGGGCAGATACGCAGTATTTT
TRBJ2-1,TRBV5-6,.,.,CASRVGQFNEQFF,TGTGCCAGCAGAGTAGGACAGTTCAATGAGCAGTTCTTC
TRBJ2-5,TRBV5-1,.,few,CASSLETETQYF,TGCGCCAGCAGCTTGGAAACTGAGACCCAGTACTTC
TRBJ1-5,TRBV19,TRBD1,once,CASSRTGSNQPQHF,TGTGCCAGTAGTAGGACAGGGTCCAATCAGCCCCAGCATTTT
TRBJ1-1,TRBV19,TRBD1,.,CASSMDRGTEAFF,TGTGCCAGTAGTATGGACAGGGGCACTGAAGCTTTCTTT
TRBJ2-7,TRBV4-1,TRBD2,.,CASSPLWRGGYEQYF,TGCGCCAGCAGCCCCCTTTGGCGGGGGGGTTACGAGCAGTACTTC
TRBJ1-1,TRBV7-9,TRBD1,.,CASSPPDRGFIPEAFF,TGTGCCAGCAGCCCCCCGGACAGGGGGTTTATCCCTGAAGCTTTCTTT
TRBJ1-5,TRBV28,.,.,CASSRTGTSNQPQHF,TGTGCCAGCAGTAGGACGGGAACTAGCAATCAGCCCCAGCATTTT
TRBJ1-6,TRBV10-3,TRBD1,.,CAISEGQGGSPLHF,TGTGCCATCAGTGAAGGACAGGGTGGCTCACCCCTCCACTTT
TRBJ2-7,TRBV6-1,.,once,CASSEPGGAHEQYF,TGTGCCAGCAGTGAACCGGGGGGCGCCCACGAGCAGTACTTC
TRBJ2-3,TRBV6-5,.,.,CASSYSSGSTDTQYF,TGTGCCAGCAGTTACTCGTCGGGGAGCACAGATACGCAGTATTTT
TRBJ2-6,TRBV7-9,TRBD2,few,CASSPRVLAGGANVLTF,TGTGCCAGCAGCCCACGAGTACTAGCGGGTGGGGCCAACGTCCTGACTTTC
TRBJ2-2,TRBV6-2/TRBV6-3,.,few,CASSYSPGGTDTGELFF,TGTGCCAGCAGTTACTCCCCCGGGGGTACGGACACCGGGGAGCTGTTTTTT